The 18 T cell receptor beta chains below come from one sample, sequenced in a study of cytomegalovirus exposure and HLA in healthy donors listed by TCRdb under 2017. Library preparation employed the immunoSEQ multiplex PCR assay. For the multiplex PCR, a mixture combining 60 forward primers for TCR Vbeta segments and 13 reverse primers for TCR Jbeta segments was used. What TCRdb holds here is the immuneACCESS table cut down to in-frame rearrangements. Part of the clones is not present; checked against another copy, under half of the missing clones reflect an unresolved V gene, and the others are unexplained. A total of some 150,000 clones appear in this sample, over 70% of them only once. Around 4.9% of the sample is held by the ten biggest clonotypes. Sequencing used PBMCs. These receptor sequences come from a male donor in good health and CMV-seronegative.

CDR3 DNA sequence: TGTGCCAGCAGCTACTATGGCAATGAGCAGTTCTTC. This codes for CASSYYGNEQFF. The chain has TRBV7-2 and TRBJ2-1, with D unclear. V dropped 4 bases and J dropped 6 bases, with 7 bases sitting between them. Germline values: CDR1 SGHTA, CDR2 FQGNSA. The CDR3 has 12 amino acids.

The chain couples TRBV6-5 to TRBJ2-2; D call uncertain. The CDR3 runs to 14 residues. The germline V gene has CDR1 MNHEY and CDR2 SVGAGI. V was clipped by 5 bases and J by 3 bases, with 10 bases between them. CDR3 region: CASSPRRDTGELFF. The CDR3, as DNA: TGTGCCAGCAGTCCACGTCGAGACACCGGGGAGCTGTTTTTT.

The V and J genes are TRBV5-1 and TRBJ1-2; the match to TRBD1 covers 9 bases. This CDR3 comprises 16 residues. The V segment lost 0 bases and the J segment 1 base; nucleotides outside the gene matches: 4. Germline V CDR1 and CDR2: SGHRS, YFSETQ. The CDR3 is CASSLGDRGFNYGYTF. CDR3 bases: TGCGCCAGCAGCTTGGGTGACAGGGGGTTTAACTATGGCTACACCTTC.

The genes are TRBV9 and TRBJ1-1; D remains unclear. The V gene's germline CDR1 is SGDLS and CDR2 YYNGEE. V was cut by 6 bases and J by 4 bases, with 22 bases left in between. CDR3 length equals 16 residues. CDR3 amino acids: CASTKAGQLGGTEAFF. The CDR3 DNA sequence: TGTGCCAGCACTAAAGCAGGTCAGCTGGGAGGCACTGAAGCTTTCTTT.

The chain links TRBV11-2 to TRBJ2-7; 10 nucleotides align to TRBD2. The CDR3 has 18 amino acids. J lost 4 bases, V lost 5 bases, and 17 bases had no gene match. Germline assignment: CDR1 SGHAT and CDR2 FQNNGV. The CDR3 DNA follows: TGTGCCAGCAGCCCCCTTACCCCCGAGCGGGGGGGCCCTTACGAGCAGTACTTC. This gives the protein CASSPLTPERGGPYEQYF.

J is TRBJ2-2 and V is TRBV7-8; D is perhaps TRBD2 (5 bases). Germline CDR1 is SGHVS and CDR2 is FQNEAQ. V gave up 3 bases and J gave up 2 bases, with 10 bases separating them. The CDR3 runs to 15 residues. The CDR3 loop reads CASSFRGINTGELFF. The CDR3 DNA is TGTGCCAGCAGCTTCCGAGGGATTAACACCGGGGAGCTGTTTTTT. Full variable domain (remainder filled in from reference TRBV7-8 and TRBJ2-2): GAGVSQSPRYKVAKRGQDVALRCDPISGHVSLFWYQQALGQGPEFLTYFQNEAQLDKSGLPSDRFFAERPEGSVSTLKIQRTQQEDSAVYLCASSFRGINTGELFFGEGSRLTVL.

This chain uses TRBV18 with TRBJ1-1; no reliable D call. The germline gives CDR1 KGHSH, CDR2 LQKENI. Trimming stripped 2 bases from V and 7 bases from J, with 17 bases between. This CDR3 has 15 amino acids. CDR3 coding DNA: TGTGCCAGCTCACCAAGAACCTCGGGGATGGGTGAAGCTTTCTTT. It yields the protein CASSPRTSGMGEAFF.

The chain uses TRBV2 and TRBJ2-7, with D uncertain. Germline values: CDR1 SNHLY, CDR2 FYNNEI. V was pared by 0 bases and J by 3 bases, with 9 bases between. This CDR3 has 14 residues. CDR3 DNA: TGTGCCAGCAGTGAAGCGAGGCTGAGCTACGAGCAGTACTTC. Translating gives CASSEARLSYEQYF.

The chain uses TRBV5-1 and TRBJ2-7; no firm D call. Trimming stripped 5 bases from V and 2 bases from J, with 5 bases between. CDR3 length equals 11 residues. Germline V gene sequence: CDR1 SGHRS, CDR2 YFSETQ. CDR3 nucleotides: TGCGCCAGCAGGGGCCCCTACGAGCAGTACTTC. The encoded protein is CASRGPYEQYF.

The chain combines TRBV11-2 with TRBJ1-1; possibly TRBD1 for D (5 bases). Trimming took 5 bases from V and 6 from J, leaving 13 bases between them. The CDR3 runs to 13 residues. Germline lookup yields CDR1 SGHAT and CDR2 FQNNGV. CDR3 bases: TGTGCCAGCAGCCCCCCTTCAGGGTCTGAAGCTTTCTTT. Protein product: CASSPPSGSEAFF.

The CDR3 nucleotides read TGTGCCAGCGAAGGAACGGGACAGGGGAACTATGGCTACACCTTC. It yields the protein CASEGTGQGNYGYTF. The chain couples TRBV9 to TRBJ1-2; the match to TRBD1 covers 10 bases. Trimming cost V 7 bases and J 2 bases; bases outside gene matches: 8. This CDR3 comprises 15 residues. Germline V lookup: CDR1 SGDLS, CDR2 YYNGEE.

The chain uses TRBV7-9 and TRBJ1-2; 8 bases map to TRBD1. This CDR3 spans 16 amino acids. J was trimmed by 6 bases and V by 0 bases; bases with no gene match: 9. Germline-derived CDR1 and CDR2 are SEHNR and FQNEAQ (reference sequence). This CDR3 reads CASSLAGDRSLDGYTF. CDR3 in DNA: TGTGCCAGCAGCTTAGCGGGGGACAGGTCTCTAGATGGCTACACCTTC.

The chain joins TRBV6-6 to TRBJ1-2; 9 bases are a match to TRBD1. The length of the CDR3 is 15 residues. With V trimmed by 2 bases and J by 2 bases, 3 bases remained unmatched. Germline V gives CDR1 MNHNY, CDR2 SVGAGI (reference sequence). CDR3: CASSYPGQGNYGYTF. CDR3 coding DNA: TGTGCCAGCAGTTACCCAGGACAGGGGAACTATGGCTACACCTTC.

The chain combines TRBV10-1 with TRBJ2-3, with 7 bases aligning to TRBD2. Germline CDR1 reads WNHNN; CDR2 reads SYGVQD (reference sequence). The V gene end was trimmed by 4 bases and the J gene end by 12 bases; junction bases not matched to a gene: 7. CDR3 length equals 12 residues. In nucleotides, the CDR3 is TGCGCCAGCAGTGGGGCGGGGGAGGTCCAGTATTTT. Protein: CASSGAGEVQYF.

This clone was counted between two and nine times. The rearrangement uses TRBV11-2 and TRBJ2-1; the match to TRBD2 covers 12 bases. The CDR3 runs 18 residues. CDR1 is SGHAT and CDR2 is FQNNGV in the germline V gene. V shed 1 base and J 8 bases; nucleotides not matched to a gene: 12. The CDR3 coding sequence is TGTGCCAGCAGCTTAGCGTGGGCTAGCGGGGGGGCTGAGGATGAGCAGTTCTTC. Residues: CASSLAWASGGAEDEQFF.

The genes are TRBV28 and TRBJ2-2; 9 bases agree with TRBD2. CDR1 is MDHEN, CDR2 SYDVKM, per germline. The V and J ends lost 6 bases and 7 bases, in that order; junction bases with no gene match: 6. The length of the CDR3 is 14 residues. CDR3 amino acids: CASSGGGAIGELFF. DNA of the CDR3: TGTGCCAGCAGCGGCGGGGGGGCCATCGGGGAGCTGTTTTTT.

The chain carries TRBV5-6 and TRBJ2-7, with TRBD2 as a possible D gene (5 bases). CDR3 length: 14 residues. V lost 4 bases, J lost 2 bases, and 13 bases lay in between. Germline V gives CDR1 SGHDT, CDR2 YYEEEE. The DNA for the CDR3 is TGTGCCAGCAGCCCGACGGGGTTGCCCTACGAGCAGTACTTC. Translation: CASSPTGLPYEQYF.

The gene calls are TRBV5-1 and TRBJ2-2; unclear D gene. CDR1 is SGHRS and CDR2 is YFSETQ in the germline V gene. The length of the CDR3 is 14 residues. Trimming removed 4 bases from V and 1 base from J, with 8 bases in between. CDR3 protein: CASSLTVNTGELFF. The CDR3 region has the DNA TGCGCCAGCAGCCTAACAGTGAACACCGGGGAGCTGTTTTTT.